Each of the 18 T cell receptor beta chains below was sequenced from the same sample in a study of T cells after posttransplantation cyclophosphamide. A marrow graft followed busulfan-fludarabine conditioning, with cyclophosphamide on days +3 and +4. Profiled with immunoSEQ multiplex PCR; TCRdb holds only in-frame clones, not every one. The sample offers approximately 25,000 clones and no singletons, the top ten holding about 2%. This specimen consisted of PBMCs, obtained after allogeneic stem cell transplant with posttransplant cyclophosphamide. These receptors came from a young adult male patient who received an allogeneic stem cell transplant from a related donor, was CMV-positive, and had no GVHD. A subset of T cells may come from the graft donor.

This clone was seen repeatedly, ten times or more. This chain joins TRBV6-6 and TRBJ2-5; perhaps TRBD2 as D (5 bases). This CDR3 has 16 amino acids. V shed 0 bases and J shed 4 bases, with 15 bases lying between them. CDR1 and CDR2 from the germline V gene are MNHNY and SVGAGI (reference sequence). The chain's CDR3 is CASSYSIVGVPETQYF. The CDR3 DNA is TGTGCCAGCAGTTACTCGATAGTCGGGGTGCCAGAGACCCAGTACTTC.

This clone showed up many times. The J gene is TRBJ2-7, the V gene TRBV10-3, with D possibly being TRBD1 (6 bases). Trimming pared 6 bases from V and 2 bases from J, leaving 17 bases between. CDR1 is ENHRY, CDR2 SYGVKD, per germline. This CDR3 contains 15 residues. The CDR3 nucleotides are TGTGCCATCAGACCTTACCGGGACACCACCTACGAGCAGTACTTC. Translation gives CAIRPYRDTTYEQYF.

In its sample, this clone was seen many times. The chain's CDR3 is CASSRATTRGNEQFF. As DNA, the CDR3 is TGTGCCAGCAGCCGAGCTACTACCAGGGGGAATGAGCAGTTCTTC. V usage is TRBV6-5 and J usage is TRBJ2-1; 7 bases fit TRBD1. The V and J ends lost 6 bases and 7 bases, in that order; junction bases with no gene match: 12. The V gene's germline CDR1 is MNHEY and CDR2 SVGAGI. The CDR3 sequence is 15 residues long.

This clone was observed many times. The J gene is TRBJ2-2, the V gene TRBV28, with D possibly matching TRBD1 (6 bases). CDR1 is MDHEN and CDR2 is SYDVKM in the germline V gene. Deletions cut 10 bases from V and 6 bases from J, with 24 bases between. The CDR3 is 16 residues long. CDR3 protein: CATHSRRQGKAGELFF. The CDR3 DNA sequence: TGTGCCACCCACAGTCGGCGGCAGGGGAAGGCCGGGGAGCTGTTTTTT.

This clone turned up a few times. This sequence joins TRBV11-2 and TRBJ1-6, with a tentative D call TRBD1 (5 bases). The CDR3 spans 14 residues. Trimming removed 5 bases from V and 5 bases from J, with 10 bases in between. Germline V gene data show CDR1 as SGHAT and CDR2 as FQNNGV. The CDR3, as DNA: TGTGCCAGCAGCCCGACAGATAATAATTCACCCCTCCACTTT. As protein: CASSPTDNNSPLHF.

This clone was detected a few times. This chain's CDR3 is CASSLGGGGKPPLHF. The DNA of the CDR3 is TGTGCCAGCAGTTTAGGCGGGGGCGGTAAGCCACCCCTCCACTTT. This chain uses TRBV27 with TRBJ1-6, with a tentative D call TRBD1 (6 bases). The germline V and J ends were trimmed by 2 bases and 11 bases, with 16 bases remaining between them. The CDR3 is made up of 15 amino acids. Germline lookup yields CDR1 MNHEY and CDR2 SMNVEV (reference sequence).

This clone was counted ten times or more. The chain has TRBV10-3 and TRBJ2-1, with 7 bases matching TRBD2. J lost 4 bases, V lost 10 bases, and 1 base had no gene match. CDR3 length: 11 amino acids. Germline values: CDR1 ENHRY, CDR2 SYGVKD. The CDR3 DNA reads TGTGCCACTAGCGGATACAATGAGCAGTTCTTC. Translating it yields CATSGYNEQFF.

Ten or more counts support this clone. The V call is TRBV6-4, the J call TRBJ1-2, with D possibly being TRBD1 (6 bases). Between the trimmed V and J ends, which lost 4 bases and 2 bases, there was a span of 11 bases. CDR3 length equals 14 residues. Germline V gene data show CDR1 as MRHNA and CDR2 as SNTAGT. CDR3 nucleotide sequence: TGTGCCAGCAGTGCGCAGAGGGGGAACTATGGCTACACCTTC. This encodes CASSAQRGNYGYTF.

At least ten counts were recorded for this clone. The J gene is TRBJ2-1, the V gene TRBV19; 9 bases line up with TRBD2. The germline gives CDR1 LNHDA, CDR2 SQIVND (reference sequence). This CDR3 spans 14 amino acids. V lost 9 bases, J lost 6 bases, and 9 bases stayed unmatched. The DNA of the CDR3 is TGTGCCAGCGAGCCGGGACTAGCTACCAATGAGCAGTTCTTC. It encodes CASEPGLATNEQFF. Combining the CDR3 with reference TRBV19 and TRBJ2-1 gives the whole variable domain DGGITQSPKYLFRKEGQNVTLSCEQNLNHDAMYWYRQDPGQGLRLIYYSQIVNDFQKGDIAEGYSVSREKKESFPLTVTSAQKNPTAFYLCASEPGLATNEQFFGPGTRLTVL.

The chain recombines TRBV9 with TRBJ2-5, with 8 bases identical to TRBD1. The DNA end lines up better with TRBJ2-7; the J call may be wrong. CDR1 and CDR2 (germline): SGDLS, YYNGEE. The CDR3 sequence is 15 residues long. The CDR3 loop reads CASSVGQGAFHEQYF. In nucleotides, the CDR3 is TGTGCCAGCAGCGTAGGGCAGGGGGCGTTCCACGAGCAGTACTTC.

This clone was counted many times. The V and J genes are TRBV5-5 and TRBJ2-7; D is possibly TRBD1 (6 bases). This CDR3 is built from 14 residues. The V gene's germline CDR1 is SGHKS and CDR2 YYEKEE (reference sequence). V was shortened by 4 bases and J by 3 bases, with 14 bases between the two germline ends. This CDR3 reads CASSAPGHHYEQYF. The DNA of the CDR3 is TGTGCCAGCAGCGCACCGGGACATCACTACGAGCAGTACTTC.

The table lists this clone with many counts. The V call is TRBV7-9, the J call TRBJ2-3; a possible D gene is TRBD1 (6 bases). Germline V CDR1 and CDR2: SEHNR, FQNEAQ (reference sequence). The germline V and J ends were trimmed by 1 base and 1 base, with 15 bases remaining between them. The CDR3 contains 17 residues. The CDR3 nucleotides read TGTGCCAGCAGCTTAGGTCTGGGGGACACCGGCACAGATACGCAGTATTTT. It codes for CASSLGLGDTGTDTQYF. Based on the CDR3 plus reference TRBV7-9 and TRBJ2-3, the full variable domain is DTGVSQNPRHKITKRGQNVTFRCDPISEHNRLYWYRQTLGQGPEFLTYFQNEAQLEKSRLLSDRFSAERPKGSFSTLEIQRTEQGDSAMYLCASSLGLGDTGTDTQYFGPGTRLTVL.

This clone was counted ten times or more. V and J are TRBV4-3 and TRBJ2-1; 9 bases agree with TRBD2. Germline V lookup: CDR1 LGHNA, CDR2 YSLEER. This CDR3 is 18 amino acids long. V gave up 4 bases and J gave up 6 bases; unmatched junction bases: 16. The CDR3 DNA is TGCGCCAGCAGCCCTCACCCGGGACTAGCTATTGGCGGCAATGAGCAGTTCTTC. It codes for CASSPHPGLAIGGNEQFF.

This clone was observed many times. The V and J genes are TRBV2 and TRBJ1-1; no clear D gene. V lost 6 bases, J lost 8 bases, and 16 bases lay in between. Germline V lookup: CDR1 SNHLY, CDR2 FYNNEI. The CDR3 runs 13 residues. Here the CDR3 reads CASRTYSGGEAFF. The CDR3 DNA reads TGTGCCAGCAGGACCTATTCCGGAGGCGAAGCTTTCTTT.

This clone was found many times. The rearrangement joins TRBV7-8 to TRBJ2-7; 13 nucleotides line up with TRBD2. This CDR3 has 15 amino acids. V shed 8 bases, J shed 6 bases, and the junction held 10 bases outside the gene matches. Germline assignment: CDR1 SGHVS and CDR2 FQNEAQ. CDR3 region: CASATRTSGGVEQYF. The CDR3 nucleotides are TGTGCCAGCGCCACCCGGACTAGCGGGGGAGTCGAGCAGTACTTC.

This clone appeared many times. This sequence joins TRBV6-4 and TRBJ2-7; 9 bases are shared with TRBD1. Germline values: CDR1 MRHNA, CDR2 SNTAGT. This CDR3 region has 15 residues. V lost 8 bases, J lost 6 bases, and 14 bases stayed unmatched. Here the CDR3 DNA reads TGTGCCAGCCAAGGTTACAGGGGGCTCACCCGCGAGCAGTACTTC. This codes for CASQGYRGLTREQYF.

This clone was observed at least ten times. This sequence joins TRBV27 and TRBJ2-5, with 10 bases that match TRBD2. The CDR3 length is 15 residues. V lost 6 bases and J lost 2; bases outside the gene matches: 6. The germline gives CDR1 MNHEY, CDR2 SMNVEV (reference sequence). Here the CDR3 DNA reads TGTGCCAGCAGCTCCCCACTAGCGGGACAAGAGACCCAGTACTTC. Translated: CASSSPLAGQETQYF.

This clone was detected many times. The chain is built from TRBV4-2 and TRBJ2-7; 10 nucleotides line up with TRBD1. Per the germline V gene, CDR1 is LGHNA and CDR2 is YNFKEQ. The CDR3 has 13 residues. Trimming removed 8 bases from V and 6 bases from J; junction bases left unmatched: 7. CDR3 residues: CASATGGDSEQYF. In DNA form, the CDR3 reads TGTGCCAGCGCGACAGGGGGCGATAGCGAGCAGTACTTC.